A single T cell receptor (beta chain) is shown here with its context. The record originates from a study of blood T cell repertoires in COVID-19. Across the study: COVID-19 samples, acute and convalescent, were from the United States, Italy and Spain.

The V and J ends lost 4 bases and 7 bases respectively, with 10 bases between them. The CDR3 runs 13 residues. CDR1 and CDR2 from the germline V gene are SEHNR and FQNEAQ (reference sequence). Assay: immunoSEQ multiplex PCR; the TCRdb copy retains only in-frame clones and omits some. The data hold 270,000 or so clones, with 90% observed a single time. The J gene is TRBJ1-4, the V gene TRBV7-9; D is perhaps TRBD1 (5 bases). The clonotype originates from a woman aged 60-75 years with COVID-19, enrolled during active disease. Sequencing was done on a sample of peripheral blood. The CDR3 DNA reads TGTGCCAGCAGCTGGACGGGGGGTGAAAAACTGTTTTTT. The encoded protein is CASSWTGGEKLFF.